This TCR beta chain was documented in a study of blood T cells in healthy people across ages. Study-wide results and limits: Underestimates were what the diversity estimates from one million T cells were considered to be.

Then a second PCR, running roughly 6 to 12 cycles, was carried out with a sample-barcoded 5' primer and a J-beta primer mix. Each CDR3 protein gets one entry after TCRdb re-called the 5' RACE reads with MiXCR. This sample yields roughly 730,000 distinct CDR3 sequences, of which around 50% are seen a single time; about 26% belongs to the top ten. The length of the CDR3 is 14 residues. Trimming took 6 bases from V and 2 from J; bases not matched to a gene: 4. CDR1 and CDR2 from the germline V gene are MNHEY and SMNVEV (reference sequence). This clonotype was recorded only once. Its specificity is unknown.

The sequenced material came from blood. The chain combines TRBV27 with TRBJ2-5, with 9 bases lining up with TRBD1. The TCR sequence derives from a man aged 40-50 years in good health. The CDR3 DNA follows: TGTGCCAGCAGGACAGGGGGGGGTCAAGAGACCCAGTACTTC. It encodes CASRTGGGQETQYF.